This T cell receptor beta chain was retrieved from a study of vaccination and CD4 T cells after COVID-19. Study summary: There were two doses of either BNT162b2 or mRNA-1273 vaccine given to participants. The study's findings and limits: In convalescent patients, 304 of 307 vaccine-specific clones were mono-reactive for SARS-CoV-2 spike. Clonotypes reactive to SARS-CoV-2 had a median that went up from roughly 21 to 40, but not significantly.

Notes on this clonotype: The antigen remains unidentified.

The CDR3 is 15 residues long. V lost 0 bases to trimming and J lost 0 bases; unmatched junction nucleotides: 0. The V gene's germline CDR1 is LNHNV and CDR2 YYDKDF (reference sequence). Time point: late sampling 161 to 241 days after vaccination in three convalescent patients. MiXCR, applied by TCRdb to the PCR reads, yields one record per CDR3 protein. The sample records 26,000 or so distinct CDR3 sequences, 51% being singletons. Sample: CD4+ T cells from blood, taken about 7 months after SARS-CoV-2 vaccination. This chain links TRBV15 with TRBJ2-7, with 9 bases fitting TRBD2. This receptor was obtained from a human donor who had recovered from COVID-19. In DNA, the CDR3 is TGTGCCACCAGCAGAGATAGCGGGAGCTCCTACGAGCAGTACTTC. Translated: CATSRDSGSSYEQYF.